The T cell receptor beta chain described here comes from a study of vaccination and CD4 T cells after COVID-19. Treatment described: roughly 10-day PBMC culture with coronavirus spike peptide pools or control peptides (ViraFEST assay). March to December 2020 was the span of positive PCR dates, which predated US Alpha, Beta and Delta variants. The Oncomine TCR Beta short-read assay was applied to DNA of cultured CD4+ T cells. TCRdb re-called the PCR reads through MiXCR, storing one row per CDR3 protein. The data show 13,000 to 15,000 distinct CDR3 sequences, 40% to 50% seen once. For this clonotype: Its antigen is as yet unknown.

This TCR was recovered from a human donor with COVID-19. The source was cultured CD4+ T cells from blood, collected after SARS-CoV-2 vaccination.

CDR3 in DNA: TGTGCCAGCAGTGCTCATGCCCTGCCCGAGCTGTTTTTT. The encoded protein is CASSAHALPELFF. V usage is TRBV6-1 and J usage is TRBJ2-2; D gene ambiguous. Germline V gene sequence: CDR1 MNHNS, CDR2 SASEGT. V lost 4 bases and J 11 bases, leaving 14 bases between the germline ends. This CDR3 spans 13 amino acids.